Below, 31 T cell receptor beta chains from the same sample are listed, as sequenced in a study of long-term antiretroviral therapy in people with HIV. It was version v3.0 of the immunoSEQ assay that was run at survey level. Assay: immunoSEQ multiplex PCR; the TCRdb copy retains only in-frame clones and omits some. This table has 19,000 or so clones, 75% to 85% appearing once. The sample in question was unsorted PBMCs, obtained 0.2 years after starting antiretroviral therapy. Receptor source: a woman aged 40 to 55 with HIV.

This clone was found once. This chain uses TRBV7-9 with TRBJ2-2; D gene unclear. Germline V gene data show CDR1 as SEHNR and CDR2 as FQNEAQ (reference sequence). Trimming pared 0 bases from V and 2 bases from J, leaving 7 bases between. CDR3 length: 15 residues. CDR3 in amino acids: CASSLAWQNTGELFF. In nucleotides, the CDR3 is TGTGCCAGCAGCTTAGCTTGGCAAAACACCGGGGAGCTGTTTTTT.

The genes are TRBV11-3 and TRBJ1-3, with unresolved D. The germline V gene encodes CDR1 SGHNT and CDR2 YENEEA. The CDR3 loop spans 14 amino acids. V dropped 5 bases and J dropped 8 bases, with 16 bases sitting between them. The CDR3 DNA sequence: TGTGCCAGCAGCCCCTCCGGCATTGAGCACACCATATATTTT. Its translation is CASSPSGIEHTIYF.

The chain uses TRBV15 and TRBJ1-4, with unresolved D. The CDR3 covers 18 residues. CDR1 and CDR2 from the germline V gene are LNHNV and YYDKDF (reference sequence). The germline V and J ends were trimmed by 1 base and 12 bases, with 27 bases remaining between them. CDR3 bases: TGTGCCACCAGCAGAGGTGAGGGTTACAGTGCAGGCCCAGAGGAACTGTTTTTT. This gives the protein CATSRGEGYSAGPEELFF.

V and J are TRBV18 and TRBJ2-5; no firm D call. The germline CDR1 and CDR2 sequences are KGHSH and LQKENI. The CDR3 consists of 13 residues. V was cut by 3 bases and J by 9 bases, with 14 bases left in between. In DNA, the CDR3 is TGTGCCAGCTCACCGCCTATATTGGAAGCCCAGTACTTC. Protein sequence: CASSPPILEAQYF.

The chain employs TRBV5-6 and TRBJ2-5, with a tentative D call TRBD2 (5 bases). The CDR3 totals 16 residues. CDR1 and CDR2 (germline): SGHDT, YYEEEE. The V end lost 1 base, the J end lost 2 bases, and 15 bases lay between the germline ends. CDR3 sequence reads: CASSLRLLEGQETQYF. CDR3 DNA sequence: TGTGCCAGCAGCTTGCGGTTGTTAGAGGGACAAGAGACCCAGTACTTC.

This clone was found once. The chain joins TRBV4-1 to TRBJ2-5; the D gene is possibly TRBD1 (5 bases). CDR1 is MGHRA, CDR2 YSYEKL, per germline. CDR3 length equals 13 residues. Trimming took off 5 bases at V and 4 bases at J, with 11 bases between the two ends. Here the CDR3 reads CASSIRERETQYF. CDR3 DNA sequence: TGCGCCAGCAGCATCAGGGAAAGAGAGACCCAGTACTTC.

The chain combines TRBV30 with TRBJ1-2, with D hard to call. The germline V and J ends were trimmed by 0 bases and 0 bases, with 8 bases remaining between them. Germline values: CDR1 GTSNPN, CDR2 SVGIG (reference sequence). This CDR3 is built from 14 residues. The CDR3 bases are TGTGCCTGGAGTGTCCAGACTTCTAACTATGGCTACACCTTC. It is translated as CAWSVQTSNYGYTF.

The chain links TRBV6-4 to TRBJ2-3; D may correspond to TRBD1 or TRBD2 (6 bases each). CDR1 is MRHNA and CDR2 is SNTAGT in the germline V gene. Trimming removed 6 bases at V and 5 bases at J, with 18 bases between. This CDR3 has 15 amino acids. The CDR3 protein is CASSHEGGRGDTQYF. The CDR3 nucleotides are TGTGCCAGCAGCCACGAAGGGGGGCGCGGAGATACGCAGTATTTT.

This clone has just one count. The CDR3 reads CASSYATDQPQHF. The CDR3 DNA follows: TGTGCCAGCAGTTACGCGACAGATCAGCCCCAGCATTTT. This rearrangement joins TRBV6-6 to TRBJ1-5; D perhaps matches TRBD1 (5 bases). The CDR3 totals 13 residues. Per germline, CDR1 MNHNY and CDR2 SVGAGI (reference sequence). Trimming pared 2 bases from V and 5 bases from J, leaving 7 bases between.

This chain joins TRBV4-1 and TRBJ2-2; TRBD1 aligns across 7 bases. V trimming: 3 bases; J trimming: 4 bases; junction bases outside the gene matches: 14. The CDR3 has 18 residues. Germline V gene sequence: CDR1 MGHRA, CDR2 YSYEKL. CDR3 DNA sequence: TGCGCCAGCAGCCACCACCAACTAAGGACAGGAGGCACCGGGGAGCTGTTTTTT. This translates into CASSHHQLRTGGTGELFF.

This clone came up a few times. The chain links TRBV7-2 to TRBJ1-2; TRBD1 agrees at 7 bases. V dropped 6 bases and J dropped 14; count of bases not matched to a gene: 18. From germline, CDR1 is SGHTA and CDR2 FQGNSA. This CDR3 spans 14 amino acids. CDR3 sequence (DNA): TGTGCCAGCAGTCCACCCTGGAGGCAGGGGGAAGGGACCTTC. This sequence encodes CASSPPWRQGEGTF.

The rearrangement joins TRBV29-1 to TRBJ2-2; 7 bases map to TRBD1. CDR3 length: 12 residues. The junction had 5 bases not matched to a gene; V was cut back by 7 bases and J by 6 bases. The germline gives CDR1 SQVTM, CDR2 ANQGSEA. The CDR3 sequence: CSALTGAGELFF. CDR3 sequence (DNA): TGCAGCGCACTTACAGGGGCCGGGGAGCTGTTTTTT.

The gene calls are TRBV6-1 and TRBJ1-6, with a tentative D call TRBD1 (6 bases). V gave up 11 bases and J gave up 10 bases, with 24 bases separating them. This CDR3 is built from 15 residues. Germline values: CDR1 MNHNS, CDR2 SASEGT. CDR3 residues: CAVRGPIQGGSPLHF. The CDR3 DNA follows: TGTGCCGTCCGAGGGCCAATACAGGGAGGATCACCCCTCCACTTT.

This sequence joins TRBV9 and TRBJ2-3, with 7 bases matching TRBD1. CDR1 and CDR2 (germline): SGDLS, YYNGEE. The CDR3 is made up of 16 amino acids. V shed 2 bases, J shed 0 bases, and the junction held 6 bases outside the gene matches. The CDR3 sequence: CASSVDRRTSTDTQYF. The CDR3 DNA reads TGTGCCAGCAGCGTGGACAGGCGTACTAGCACAGATACGCAGTATTTT.

The rearrangement uses TRBV9 and TRBJ1-2, with TRBD1 identical over 7 bases. The V segment lost 3 bases and the J segment 1 base; nucleotides outside the gene matches: 9. The length of the CDR3 is 16 residues. The germline V gene has CDR1 SGDLS and CDR2 YYNGEE. CDR3 in amino acids: CASSGLWTGSNYGYTF. The CDR3 bases are TGTGCCAGCAGCGGACTTTGGACAGGTAGTAACTATGGCTACACCTTC.

J is TRBJ1-5 and V is TRBV2; TRBD1 matches 9 bases. This CDR3 has 16 amino acids. Germline CDR1 is SNHLY and CDR2 is FYNNEI. V gave up 4 bases and J gave up 7 bases; unmatched junction bases: 11. The CDR3 DNA sequence: TGTGCCAGCAGTGTCTTAGGGACAGGGTCGGGCCAGCCCCAGCATTTT. Translating it yields CASSVLGTGSGQPQHF.

This clone was seen a few times. The V gene is TRBV7-2, the J gene TRBJ2-7; tentatively, D is TRBD2 (5 bases). V dropped 5 bases and J dropped 3 bases, with 11 bases sitting between them. Germline V gene lookup returns CDR1 SGHTA and CDR2 FQGNSA. There are 13 residues in the CDR3. CDR3 bases: TGTGCCAGCAGCCTTGGAGGTGACTACGAGCAGTACTTC. It specifies CASSLGGDYEQYF. Complete variable domain (other parts from reference TRBV7-2 and TRBJ2-7): GAGVSQSPSNKVTEKGKDVELRCDPISGHTALYWYRQSLGQGLEFLIYFQGNSAPDKSGLPSDRFSAERTGGSVSTLTIQRTQQEDSAVYLCASSLGGDYEQYFGPGTRLTVT.

The rearrangement links TRBV6-5 to TRBJ1-2, with 12 bases fitting TRBD1. V was clipped by 6 bases and J by 8 bases; unmatched bases: 7. The CDR3 totals 14 residues. Looked up from germline, CDR1 is MNHEY and CDR2 is SVGAGI. Written as DNA, the CDR3 is TGTGCCAGCAGATTGGGACAGGGGGCGGGAGGCTACACCTTC. Translated: CASRLGQGAGGYTF.

The J gene is TRBJ2-1, the V gene TRBV6-5; 10 bases align to TRBD1. Germline CDR1 and CDR2: MNHEY and SVGAGI. The CDR3 length is 14 residues. V shed 6 bases, J shed 8 bases, and the junction held 7 bases outside the gene matches. Here the CDR3 DNA reads TGTGCCAGCAGACAAAGGGACAGGGGACATGAGCAGTTCTTC. This encodes CASRQRDRGHEQFF.

The rearrangement uses TRBV19 and TRBJ2-7, with 13 bases identical to TRBD2. V was pared by 10 bases and J by 3 bases, with 9 bases of the junction left unmatched. The CDR3 spans 15 residues. Germline V gives CDR1 LNHDA, CDR2 SQIVND (reference sequence). The CDR3 loop is CATSLRTSGSYEQYF. The CDR3 coding sequence is TGTGCCACTTCTCTGAGGACTAGCGGGAGCTACGAGCAGTACTTC. The variable domain in full, completed from reference TRBV19 and TRBJ2-7, reads DGGITQSPKYLFRKEGQNVTLSCEQNLNHDAMYWYRQDPGQGLRLIYYSQIVNDFQKGDIAEGYSVSREKKESFPLTVTSAQKNPTAFYLCATSLRTSGSYEQYFGPGTRLTVT.

Here the CDR3 DNA reads TGTGCCAGCAGCTTGGGTCGGGGGAGCAATGAGCAGTTCTTC. Encoded protein: CASSLGRGSNEQFF. The chain couples TRBV5-4 to TRBJ2-1, with D perhaps matching TRBD2 (6 bases). Germline values: CDR1 SGHNT, CDR2 YYREEE (reference sequence). The CDR3 consists of 14 residues. The V and J ends lost 0 bases and 6 bases respectively, with 10 bases between them.

This clone was picked up one time. This chain joins TRBV15 and TRBJ1-5; TRBD1 is a possible D gene (5 bases). Germline V lookup: CDR1 LNHNV, CDR2 YYDKDF (reference sequence). V was pared by 1 base and J by 4 bases, with 11 bases between. CDR3 length: 15 residues. Here the CDR3 DNA reads TGTGCCACCAGCAGAGCCCTGGGGGGAAATCAGCCCCAGCATTTT. It codes for CATSRALGGNQPQHF. Complete variable domain (other parts from reference TRBV15 and TRBJ1-5): DAMVIQNPRYQVTQFGKPVTLSCSQTLNHNVMYWYQQKSSQAPKLLFHYYDKDFNNEADTPDNFQSRRPNTSFCFLDIRSPGLGDTAMYLCATSRALGGNQPQHFGDGTRLSIL.

In DNA, the CDR3 is TGTGCCAGCAGTGACAGTATTAATGAAAAACTGTTTTTT. Translation gives CASSDSINEKLFF. This chain links TRBV28 with TRBJ1-4, with D perhaps TRBD1 (5 bases). CDR1 MDHEN and CDR2 SYDVKM come from the germline V gene. Trimming pared 5 bases from V and 4 bases from J, leaving 8 bases between. This CDR3 region has 13 residues.

Here the CDR3 reads CASSPRVGQGSYEQYF. The CDR3 DNA follows: TGTGCCAGCAGCCCCCGTGTGGGACAGGGCTCCTACGAGCAGTACTTC. The chain recombines TRBV7-9 with TRBJ2-7, with 9 bases matching TRBD1. CDR1 and CDR2 (germline): SEHNR, FQNEAQ (reference sequence). Trimming removed 5 bases from V and 0 bases from J; junction bases left unmatched: 8. The CDR3 runs 16 residues.

This clone was recorded only once. CDR3 residues: CASSLTENTEAFF. CDR3 nucleotide sequence: TGTGCCAGCAGTTTAACAGAGAACACTGAAGCTTTCTTT. V and J are TRBV27 and TRBJ1-1; unclear D gene. CDR1 and CDR2 from the germline V gene are MNHEY and SMNVEV (reference sequence). V dropped 2 bases and J dropped 1 base, with 5 bases sitting between them. This CDR3 is built from 13 residues.

This clone is medium-sized (0.01 to 0.1%) in the sample. The chain couples TRBV11-3 to TRBJ2-1; a possible D gene is TRBD2 (6 bases). Germline CDR1 SGHNT, CDR2 YENEEA. The CDR3 runs to 16 residues. Trimming cost V 7 bases and J 5 bases, with 21 bases left between them. The CDR3: CASNPRLVRFDNEQFF. In nucleotides, the CDR3 is TGTGCCAGCAACCCTCGACTAGTACGTTTTGACAATGAGCAGTTCTTC.

The J gene is TRBJ2-7, the V gene TRBV6-6; possible D gene TRBD1, 6 bases. V lost 6 bases, J lost 2 bases, and 14 bases lay in between. The CDR3 runs 14 residues. Germline V gene lookup returns CDR1 MNHNY and CDR2 SVGAGI (reference sequence). Here the CDR3 reads CASRPGHGPYEQYF. DNA of the CDR3: TGTGCCAGCAGGCCGGGACATGGGCCCTACGAGCAGTACTTC.

The chain links TRBV7-4 to TRBJ1-2, with TRBD1 as a possible D gene (5 bases). Germline CDR1 reads SGHVT; CDR2 reads SQSDAQ. The length of the CDR3 is 14 residues. Trimming left V 11 bases short and J 5 bases short, with 21 bases between. For the CDR3, the DNA is TGTGCCGGCTGGGGGTCGAAAGGGGAGTATGGCTACACCTTC. It encodes CAGWGSKGEYGYTF.

The chain carries TRBV11-2 and TRBJ2-1; possible D gene TRBD2, 5 bases. Trimming stripped 1 base from V and 0 bases from J, with 10 bases between. CDR1 and CDR2 from the germline V gene are SGHAT and FQNNGV. The CDR3 has 16 amino acids. The CDR3 spells CASSLVRGSSYNEQFF. CDR3 in DNA: TGTGCCAGCAGCTTAGTTCGGGGAAGCTCCTACAATGAGCAGTTCTTC.

The CDR3 spells CASRGSLNQPQHF. The CDR3 nucleotides read TGCGCCAGCCGGGGCAGCCTCAATCAGCCCCAGCATTTT. The rearrangement joins TRBV5-1 to TRBJ1-5; D possibly corresponds to TRBD1 (5 bases). The germline V gene encodes CDR1 SGHRS and CDR2 YFSETQ. The CDR3 consists of 13 residues. Trimming took off 7 bases at V and 3 bases at J, with 11 bases between the two ends. The variable domain in full, with the rest retrieved from reference TRBV5-1 and TRBJ1-5, is KAGVTQTPRYLIKTRGQQVTLSCSPISGHRSVSWYQQTPGQGLQFLFEYFSETQRNKGNFPGRFSGRQFSNSRSEMNVSTLELGDSALYLCASRGSLNQPQHFGDGTRLSIL.

This chain connects TRBV2 to TRBJ2-3; TRBD2 aligns across 9 bases. CDR1 SNHLY and CDR2 FYNNEI come from the germline V gene. The CDR3 runs to 15 residues. After removal of 7 bases from V and 2 bases from J, the junction contained 7 bases not matched to a gene. CDR3 loop: CASISSGMFTDTQYF. CDR3 sequence (DNA): TGTGCCAGCATTTCTAGCGGGATGTTCACAGATACGCAGTATTTT.